The next 16 T cell receptor beta chains were all read from a single sample in a study of technical replicates of blood from several donors. The repertoire was sequenced with immunoSEQ multiplex PCR; TCRdb's copy has only in-frame clones and lacks some. Of some 17,000 clones listed, around nine tenths are singletons. The sample comprised PBMCs. The source of these receptors is a human donor in good health.

This clone was seen a few times. The chain links TRBV5-1 to TRBJ2-1, with 9 positions matching TRBD1. The CDR3 has 17 amino acids. The germline V gene encodes CDR1 SGHRS and CDR2 YFSETQ. With 4 bases clipped from V and 1 base from J, the junction kept 9 bases outside the gene matches. In nucleotides, the CDR3 is TGCGCCAGCAGCATACCTGGGGGACAGGGTTCCTACAATGAGCAGTTCTTC. It is translated as CASSIPGGQGSYNEQFF.

CDR3 DNA: TGCGCCAGCAGCCTAATAGGGACAGGGATCAATCAGCCCCAGCATTTT. It codes for CASSLIGTGINQPQHF. This sequence joins TRBV4-1 and TRBJ1-5; 9 positions agree with TRBD1. Losses at the gene ends were 4 bases for V and 3 bases for J; bases not matched to a gene: 7. This CDR3 contains 16 residues. From germline, CDR1 is MGHRA and CDR2 YSYEKL.

The chain links TRBV30 to TRBJ2-7, with D possibly matching TRBD2 (5 bases). V lost 0 bases and J lost 8, with 11 bases in between. The germline V gene has CDR1 GTSNPN and CDR2 SVGIG (reference sequence). The CDR3 loop spans 12 amino acids. CDR3 coding DNA: TGTGCCTGGAGTGTACAGAGGGAGCAGCAGTACTTC. Protein sequence: CAWSVQREQQYF.

This rearrangement joins TRBV5-1 to TRBJ2-7; unclear D gene. The CDR3 runs to 13 residues. The V gene's germline CDR1 is SGHRS and CDR2 YFSETQ. The germline V and J ends were trimmed by 0 bases and 5 bases, with 9 bases remaining between them. The DNA for the CDR3 is TGCGCCAGCAGCTTGGATGCCCGGGACGAGCAGTACTTC. This gives the protein CASSLDARDEQYF.

As DNA, the CDR3 is TGTGCCAGCAGTTACGGCCGGGAGGGCTACGAGCAGTACTTC. Amino acid sequence: CASSYGREGYEQYF. The chain uses TRBV6-5 and TRBJ2-7, with 8 positions matching TRBD2. CDR3 size: 14 residues. V trimming: 2 bases; J trimming: 3 bases; junction bases outside the gene matches: 3. Per the germline V gene, CDR1 is MNHEY and CDR2 is SVGAGI.

The chain has TRBV11-2 and TRBJ1-5, with 9 bases fitting TRBD1. V shed 4 bases and J 6 bases; nucleotides not matched to a gene: 7. CDR3 length equals 15 residues. Germline-derived CDR1 and CDR2 are SGHAT and FQNNGV. The CDR3 loop is CASSSGQGLGQPQHF. The CDR3 coding sequence is TGTGCCAGCAGCTCTGGACAGGGGTTAGGTCAGCCCCAGCATTTT.

The table lists this clone with a count of one. The chain recombines TRBV12-5 with TRBJ2-7; the match to TRBD2 covers 9 bases. Germline V gene lookup returns CDR1 LGHNT and CDR2 FRNRAP. V lost 2 bases, J lost 0 bases, and 8 bases stayed unmatched. The CDR3 is made up of 17 amino acids. CDR3 coding DNA: TGTGCTAGTGGTTTGAAGAGACTAGCGGCAAGCTCCTACGAGCAGTACTTC. Translated, it gives CASGLKRLAASSYEQYF.

The chain employs TRBV21-1 and TRBJ2-3; the D segment call TRBD2 is taken from the table without a DNA check. TRBV21-1 is labeled a pseudogene. This CDR3 comprises 19 residues. CDR3 DNA: TGTGCCAGCAGCGGACTAGCGGGAGACCGAGCCCCCCGCGCAGATACGCAGTATTTT. As protein: CASSGLAGDRAPRADTQYF.

This clone came up once. This chain joins TRBV10-1 and TRBJ2-7; D is possibly TRBD1 (5 bases). The length of the CDR3 is 13 residues. Germline-derived CDR1 and CDR2 are WNHNN and SYGVQD (reference sequence). Trimming stripped 5 bases from V and 0 bases from J, with 8 bases between. The CDR3, as DNA: TGCGCCAGCAGTCTAGGACACTCCTACGAGCAGTACTTC. Translated, it gives CASSLGHSYEQYF.

This clone has a single count. The chain employs TRBV2 and TRBJ2-3; 7 bases map to TRBD2. The CDR3 loop spans 16 amino acids. V was clipped by 6 bases and J by 1 base; unmatched bases: 10. Germline V gene lookup returns CDR1 SNHLY and CDR2 FYNNEI. CDR3 DNA: TGTGCCAGCAGCCACCCCGGGCTAGCGGGCACAGATACGCAGTATTTT. Protein: CASSHPGLAGTDTQYF.

J is TRBJ2-5 and V is TRBV2; 13 bases are shared with TRBD2. Germline V CDR1 and CDR2: SNHLY, FYNNEI. The CDR3 contains 14 residues. The junction had 5 bases not matched to a gene; V was cut back by 8 bases and J by 5 bases. CDR3 bases: TGTGCCAGCGGGGGGACTAGCGGGACTGAGACCCAGTACTTC. Translation: CASGGTSGTETQYF.

The genes are TRBV4-1 and TRBJ2-5; 8 bases agree with TRBD2. Trimming took 0 bases from V and 3 from J; bases not matched to a gene: 6. Germline V gene sequence: CDR1 MGHRA, CDR2 YSYEKL. This CDR3 spans 16 amino acids. The CDR3 sequence: CASSQDPSGRKETQYF. The CDR3, as DNA: TGCGCCAGCAGCCAAGATCCGAGCGGGAGAAAAGAGACCCAGTACTTC.

J is TRBJ2-7 and V is TRBV7-2; 12 nucleotides line up with TRBD2. Germline V CDR1 and CDR2: SGHTA, FQGNSA. The CDR3 consists of 14 residues. V was clipped by 6 bases and J by 4 bases; unmatched bases: 4. The CDR3 nucleotides are TGTGCCAGCAGTTCTACTAGCGGGAGGTACGAGCAGTACTTC. Amino acid sequence: CASSSTSGRYEQYF.

This clone has only a few counts. The rearrangement joins TRBV10-1 to TRBJ2-3; D possibly corresponds to TRBD2 (6 bases). CDR3 length: 16 residues. V dropped 8 bases and J dropped 2 bases, with 20 bases sitting between them. Germline V gene data show CDR1 as WNHNN and CDR2 as SYGVQD (reference sequence). In nucleotides, the CDR3 is TGCGCCAGCCAAGGAGTCGCGGCGGGAAACACAGATACGCAGTATTTT. Amino acids: CASQGVAAGNTDTQYF.

The genes are TRBV28 and TRBJ2-1, with 15 bases lining up with TRBD2. The ends lost 1 base at V and 9 bases at J; junction bases unmatched: 7. The CDR3 length is 17 residues. Per germline, CDR1 MDHEN and CDR2 SYDVKM. CDR3 nucleotide sequence: TGTGCCAGCAGTTTATATGGACTAGCGGGAGGGCCGATTGAGCAGTTCTTC. Amino acid sequence: CASSLYGLAGGPIEQFF.

The V and J genes are TRBV5-1 and TRBJ2-1; TRBD2 matches 11 bases. The CDR3 is made up of 15 amino acids. V was pared by 4 bases and J by 9 bases, with 9 bases of the junction left unmatched. Germline assignment: CDR1 SGHRS and CDR2 YFSETQ. The CDR3 loop is CASSVGLAENSEQFF. The CDR3 region has the DNA TGCGCCAGCAGCGTGGGACTAGCGGAGAATAGTGAGCAGTTCTTC.